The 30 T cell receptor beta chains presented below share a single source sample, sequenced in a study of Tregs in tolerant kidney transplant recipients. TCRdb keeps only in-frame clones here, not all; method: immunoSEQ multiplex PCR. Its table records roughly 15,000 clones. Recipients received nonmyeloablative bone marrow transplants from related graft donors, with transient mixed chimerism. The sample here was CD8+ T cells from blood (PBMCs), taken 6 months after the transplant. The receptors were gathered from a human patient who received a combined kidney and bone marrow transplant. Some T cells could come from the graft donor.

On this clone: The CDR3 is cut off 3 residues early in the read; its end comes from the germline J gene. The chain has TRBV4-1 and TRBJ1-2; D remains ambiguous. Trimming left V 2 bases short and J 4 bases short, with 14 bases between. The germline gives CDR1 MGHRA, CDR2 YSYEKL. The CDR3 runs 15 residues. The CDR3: CASSQPGGVLYGYTF. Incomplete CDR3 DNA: TGCGCCAGCAGCCAACCCGGCGGGGTCCTCTATGGC.

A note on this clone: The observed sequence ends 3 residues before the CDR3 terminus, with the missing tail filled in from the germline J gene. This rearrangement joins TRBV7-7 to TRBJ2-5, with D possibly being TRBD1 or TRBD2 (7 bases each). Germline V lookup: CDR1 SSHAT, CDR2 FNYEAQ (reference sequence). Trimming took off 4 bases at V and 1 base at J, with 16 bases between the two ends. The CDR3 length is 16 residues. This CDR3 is CASSSQGRGAQETQYF. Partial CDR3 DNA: TGTGCCAGCAGCTCACAGGGGAGGGGGGCCCAAGAGACC. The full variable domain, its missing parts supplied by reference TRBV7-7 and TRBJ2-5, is GAGVSQSPRYKVTKRGQDVTLRCDPISSHATLYWYQQALGQGPEFLTYFNYEAQPDKSGLPSDRFSAERPEGSISTLTIQRTEQRDSAMYRCASSSQGRGAQETQYFGPGTRLLVL.

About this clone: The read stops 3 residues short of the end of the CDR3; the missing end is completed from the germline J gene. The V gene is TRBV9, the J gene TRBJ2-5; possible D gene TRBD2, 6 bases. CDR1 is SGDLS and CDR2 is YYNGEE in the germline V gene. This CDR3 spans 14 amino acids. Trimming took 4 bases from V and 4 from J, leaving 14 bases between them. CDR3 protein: CASSPWDFPETQYF. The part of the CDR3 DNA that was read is TGTGCCAGCAGCCCTTGGGACTTTCCAGAGACC.

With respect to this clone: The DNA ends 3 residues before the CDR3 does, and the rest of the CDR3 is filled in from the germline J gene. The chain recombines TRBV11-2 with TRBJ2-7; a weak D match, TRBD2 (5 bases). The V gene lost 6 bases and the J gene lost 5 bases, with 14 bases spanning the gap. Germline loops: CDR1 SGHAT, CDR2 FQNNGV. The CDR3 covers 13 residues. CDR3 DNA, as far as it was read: TGTGCCAGCAGACGGACCCCCGGGGACGAG. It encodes CASRRTPGDE. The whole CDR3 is CASRRTPGDEQYF.

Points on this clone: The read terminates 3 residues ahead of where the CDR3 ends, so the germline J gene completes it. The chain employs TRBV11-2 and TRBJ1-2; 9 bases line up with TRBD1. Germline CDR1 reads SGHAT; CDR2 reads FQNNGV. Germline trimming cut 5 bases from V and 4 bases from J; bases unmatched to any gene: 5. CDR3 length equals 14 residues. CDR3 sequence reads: CASSPGQGGYGYTF. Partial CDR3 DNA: TGTGCCAGCAGCCCGGGACAGGGAGGCTATGGC.

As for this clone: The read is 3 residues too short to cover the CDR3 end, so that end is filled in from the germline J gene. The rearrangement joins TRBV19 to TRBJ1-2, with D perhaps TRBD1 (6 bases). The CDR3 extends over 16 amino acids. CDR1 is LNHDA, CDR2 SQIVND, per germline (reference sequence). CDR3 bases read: TGTGCCAGTAGTGTGGTCGGGCGGGGGGCGTACAATGAC. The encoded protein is CASSVVGRGAYND. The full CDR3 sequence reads CASSVVGRGAYNDYTF.

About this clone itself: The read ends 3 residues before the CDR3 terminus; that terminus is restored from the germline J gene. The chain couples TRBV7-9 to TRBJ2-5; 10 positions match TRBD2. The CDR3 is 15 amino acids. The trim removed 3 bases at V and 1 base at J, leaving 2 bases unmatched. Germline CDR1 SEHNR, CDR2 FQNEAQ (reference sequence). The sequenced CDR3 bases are TGTGCCAGCAGCTTCGGACTAGCGGTCCAAGAGACC. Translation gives CASSFGLAVQET. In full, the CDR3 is CASSFGLAVQETQYF.

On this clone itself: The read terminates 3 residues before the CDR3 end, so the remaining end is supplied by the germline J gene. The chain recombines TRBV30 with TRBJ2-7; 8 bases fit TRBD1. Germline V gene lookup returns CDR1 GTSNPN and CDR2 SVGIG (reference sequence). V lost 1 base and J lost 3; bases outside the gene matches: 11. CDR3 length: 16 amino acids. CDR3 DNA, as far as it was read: TGTGCCTGGAGTGGGGGGACAGGCGGGTCTTTCTACGAG. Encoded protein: CAWSGGTGGSFYE. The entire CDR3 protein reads CAWSGGTGGSFYEQYF.

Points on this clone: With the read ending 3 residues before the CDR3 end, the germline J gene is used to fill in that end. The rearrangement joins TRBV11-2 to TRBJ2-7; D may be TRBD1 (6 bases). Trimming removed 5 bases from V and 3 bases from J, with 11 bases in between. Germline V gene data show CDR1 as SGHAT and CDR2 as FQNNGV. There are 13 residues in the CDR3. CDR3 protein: CASSTVQGYEQYF. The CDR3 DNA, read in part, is TGTGCCAGCAGCACCGTACAGGGCTACGAG.

The CDR3 reads CASSPTPSGANVLTF. Incomplete CDR3 DNA: TGTGCCAGCAGCCCTACCCCATCTGGGGCCAACGTC. V usage is TRBV5-6 and J usage is TRBJ2-6; D unclear. The CDR3 end is not reached by the read, which stops 3 residues before it; the germline J gene fills it in. Trimming left V 4 bases short and J 1 base short, with 9 bases between. Germline CDR1 and CDR2: SGHDT and YYEEEE. The CDR3 runs 15 residues.

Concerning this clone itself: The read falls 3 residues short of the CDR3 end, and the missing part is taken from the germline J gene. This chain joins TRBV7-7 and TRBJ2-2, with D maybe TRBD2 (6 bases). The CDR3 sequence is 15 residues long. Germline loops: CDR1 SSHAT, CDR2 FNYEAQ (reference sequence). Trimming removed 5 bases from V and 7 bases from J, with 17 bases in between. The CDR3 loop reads CASSPIGGPGGELFF. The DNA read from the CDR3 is TGTGCCAGCAGCCCAATTGGAGGGCCAGGCGGGGAG.

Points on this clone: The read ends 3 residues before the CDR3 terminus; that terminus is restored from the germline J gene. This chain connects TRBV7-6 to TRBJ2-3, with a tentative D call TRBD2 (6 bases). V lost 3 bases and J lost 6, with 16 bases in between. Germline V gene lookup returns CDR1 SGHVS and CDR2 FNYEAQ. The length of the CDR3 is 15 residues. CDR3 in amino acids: CASSFRDSPRDTQYF. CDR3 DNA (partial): TGTGCCAGCAGCTTCCGGGACTCCCCGAGGGATACG.

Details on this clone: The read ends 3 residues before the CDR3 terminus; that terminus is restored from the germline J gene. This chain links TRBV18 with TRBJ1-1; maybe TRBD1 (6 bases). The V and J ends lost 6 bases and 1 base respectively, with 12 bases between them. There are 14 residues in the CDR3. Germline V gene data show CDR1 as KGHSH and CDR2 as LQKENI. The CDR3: CASSQGGPNTEAFF. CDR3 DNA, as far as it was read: TGTGCCAGCTCCCAAGGGGGTCCGAACACTGAA.

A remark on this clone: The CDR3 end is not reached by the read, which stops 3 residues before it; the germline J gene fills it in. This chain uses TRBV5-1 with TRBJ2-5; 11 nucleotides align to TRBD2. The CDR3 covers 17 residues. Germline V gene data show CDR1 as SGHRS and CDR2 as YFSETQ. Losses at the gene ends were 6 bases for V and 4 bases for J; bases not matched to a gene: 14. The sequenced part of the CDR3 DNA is TGCGCCAGCACCCACCAACAGCTAGCGGGAGGTCGAGAGACC. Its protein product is CASTHQQLAGGRET. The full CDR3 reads CASTHQQLAGGRETQYF.

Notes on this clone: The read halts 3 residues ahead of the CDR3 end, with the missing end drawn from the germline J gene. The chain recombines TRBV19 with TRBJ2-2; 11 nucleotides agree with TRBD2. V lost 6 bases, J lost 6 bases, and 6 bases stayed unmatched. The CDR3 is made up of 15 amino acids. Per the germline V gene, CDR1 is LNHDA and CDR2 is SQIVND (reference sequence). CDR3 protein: CASSRLAGSAGELFF. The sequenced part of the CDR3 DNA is TGTGCCAGTAGCAGACTAGCGGGAAGCGCCGGGGAG.

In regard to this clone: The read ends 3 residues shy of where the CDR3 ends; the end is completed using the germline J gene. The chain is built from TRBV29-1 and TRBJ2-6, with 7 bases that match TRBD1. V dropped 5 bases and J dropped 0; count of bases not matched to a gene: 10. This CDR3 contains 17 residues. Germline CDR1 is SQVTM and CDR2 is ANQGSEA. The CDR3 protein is CSVSGTDVYSGANVLTF. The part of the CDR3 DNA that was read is TGCAGCGTTTCCGGGACAGATGTTTACTCTGGGGCCAACGTC.

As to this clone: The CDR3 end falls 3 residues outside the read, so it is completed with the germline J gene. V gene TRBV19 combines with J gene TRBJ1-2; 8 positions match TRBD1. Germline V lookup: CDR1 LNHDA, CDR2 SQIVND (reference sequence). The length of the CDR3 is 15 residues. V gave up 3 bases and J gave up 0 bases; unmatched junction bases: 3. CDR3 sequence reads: CASSIGQGANYGYTF. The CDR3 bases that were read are TGTGCCAGTAGTATCGGACAGGGAGCTAACTATGGC.

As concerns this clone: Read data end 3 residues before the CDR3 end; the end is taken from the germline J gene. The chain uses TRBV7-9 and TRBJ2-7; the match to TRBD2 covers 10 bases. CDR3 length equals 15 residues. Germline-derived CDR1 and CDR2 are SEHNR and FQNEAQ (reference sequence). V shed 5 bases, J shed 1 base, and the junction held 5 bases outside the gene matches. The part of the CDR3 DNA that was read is TGTGCCAGCAGCGACCCAGCGGGAGGGTCCTACGAG. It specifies CASSDPAGGSYE. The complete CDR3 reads CASSDPAGGSYEQYF.

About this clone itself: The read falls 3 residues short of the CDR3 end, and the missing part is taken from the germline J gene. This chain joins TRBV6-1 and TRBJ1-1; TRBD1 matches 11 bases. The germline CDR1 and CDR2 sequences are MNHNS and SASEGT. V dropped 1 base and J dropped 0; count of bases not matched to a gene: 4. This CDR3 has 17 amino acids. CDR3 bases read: TGTGCCAGCAGTGAAGGGACAGGGGGCCTGATGAACACTGAA. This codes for CASSEGTGGLMNTE. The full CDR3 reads CASSEGTGGLMNTEAFF.

The sequenced part of the CDR3 DNA is TGTGCCAGCAGCCAAGAAGGAGCGGGACTAGCGGGAACTACCGGGGAG. This codes for CASSQEGAGLAGTTGE. The full CDR3 protein is CASSQEGAGLAGTTGELFF. This chain joins TRBV14 and TRBJ2-2; 13 bases fit TRBD2. The read is 3 residues too short to cover the CDR3 end, so that end is filled in from the germline J gene. J lost 5 bases, V lost 0 bases, and 9 bases had no gene match. CDR3 size: 19 residues. CDR1 is SGHDN, CDR2 FVKESK, per germline.

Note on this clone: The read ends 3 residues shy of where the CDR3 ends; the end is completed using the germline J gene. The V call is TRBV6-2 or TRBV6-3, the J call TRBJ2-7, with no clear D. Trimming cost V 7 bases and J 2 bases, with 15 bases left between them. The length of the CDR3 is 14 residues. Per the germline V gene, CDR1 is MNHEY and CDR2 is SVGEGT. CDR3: CASTEAPLAYEQYF. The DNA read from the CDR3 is TGTGCCAGCACCGAGGCGCCCCTAGCCTACGAG.

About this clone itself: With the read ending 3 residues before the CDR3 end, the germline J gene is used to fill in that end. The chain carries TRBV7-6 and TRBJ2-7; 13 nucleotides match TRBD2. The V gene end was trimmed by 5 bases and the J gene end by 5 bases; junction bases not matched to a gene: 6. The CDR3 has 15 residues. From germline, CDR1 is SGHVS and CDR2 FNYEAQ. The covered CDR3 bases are TGTGCCAGCAGCCTACTAGCGGGAGGGAGTGACGAG. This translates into CASSLLAGGSDE. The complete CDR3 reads CASSLLAGGSDEQYF.

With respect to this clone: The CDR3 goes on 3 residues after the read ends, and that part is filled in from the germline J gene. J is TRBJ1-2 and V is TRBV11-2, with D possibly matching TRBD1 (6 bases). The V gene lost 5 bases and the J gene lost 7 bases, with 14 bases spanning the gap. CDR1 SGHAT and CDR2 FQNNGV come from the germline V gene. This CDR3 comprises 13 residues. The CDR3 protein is CASSTPGAGGYTF. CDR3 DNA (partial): TGTGCCAGCAGCACCCCAGGGGCAGGTGGC.

CDR3 sequence: CASSEGGGGSPLHF. The sequenced part of the CDR3 DNA is TGTGCCAGCAGTGAAGGTGGCGGGGGATCACCC. The rearrangement links TRBV6-1 to TRBJ1-6; D might be TRBD1 (5 bases). The read falls 3 residues short of the CDR3 end, and the missing part is taken from the germline J gene. Trimming shortened V by 1 base and J by 10 bases, and 11 bases separated the two germline ends. The CDR3 length is 14 residues. Germline CDR1 reads MNHNS; CDR2 reads SASEGT.

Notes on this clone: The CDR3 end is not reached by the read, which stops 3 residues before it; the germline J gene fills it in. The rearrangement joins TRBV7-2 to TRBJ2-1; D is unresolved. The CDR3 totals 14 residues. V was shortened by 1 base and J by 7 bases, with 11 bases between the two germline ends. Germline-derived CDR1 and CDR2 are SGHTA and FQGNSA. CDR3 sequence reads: CASSLVPVLNEQFF. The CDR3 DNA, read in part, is TGTGCCAGCAGCTTAGTTCCAGTACTAAATGAG.

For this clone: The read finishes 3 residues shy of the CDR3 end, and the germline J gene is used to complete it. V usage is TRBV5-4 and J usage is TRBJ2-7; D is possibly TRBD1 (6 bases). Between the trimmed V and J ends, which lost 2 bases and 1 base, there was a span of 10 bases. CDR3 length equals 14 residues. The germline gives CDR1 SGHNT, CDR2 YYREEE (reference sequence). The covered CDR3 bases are TGTGCCAGCAGCTTCGTAGGACAGTCCTACGAG. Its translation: CASSFVGQSYE. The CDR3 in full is CASSFVGQSYEQYF.

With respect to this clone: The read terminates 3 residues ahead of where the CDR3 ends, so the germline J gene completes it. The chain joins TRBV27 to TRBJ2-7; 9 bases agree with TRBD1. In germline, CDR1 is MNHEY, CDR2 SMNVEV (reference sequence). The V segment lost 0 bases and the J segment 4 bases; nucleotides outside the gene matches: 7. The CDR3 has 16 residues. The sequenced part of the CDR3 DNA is TGTGCCAGCAGTTTATCGGGACAGGGAAATAAGTACGAG. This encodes CASSLSGQGNKYE. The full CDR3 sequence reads CASSLSGQGNKYEQYF.

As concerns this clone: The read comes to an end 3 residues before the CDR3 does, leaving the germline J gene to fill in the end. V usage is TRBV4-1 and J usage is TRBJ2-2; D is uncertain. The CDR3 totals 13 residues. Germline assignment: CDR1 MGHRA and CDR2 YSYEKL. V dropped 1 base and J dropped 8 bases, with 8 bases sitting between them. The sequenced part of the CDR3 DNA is TGCGCCAGCAGCCAAGCCATCGCGGGGGAG. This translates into CASSQAIAGE. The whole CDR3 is CASSQAIAGELFF.

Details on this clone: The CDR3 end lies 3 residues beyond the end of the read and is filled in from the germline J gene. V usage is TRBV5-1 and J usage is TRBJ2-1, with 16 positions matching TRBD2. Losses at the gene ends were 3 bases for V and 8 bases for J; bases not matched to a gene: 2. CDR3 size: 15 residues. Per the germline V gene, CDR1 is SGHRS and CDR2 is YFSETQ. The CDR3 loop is CASSSGTSGRDEQFF. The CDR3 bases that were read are TGCGCCAGCAGCTCCGGGACTAGCGGGAGGGATGAG.

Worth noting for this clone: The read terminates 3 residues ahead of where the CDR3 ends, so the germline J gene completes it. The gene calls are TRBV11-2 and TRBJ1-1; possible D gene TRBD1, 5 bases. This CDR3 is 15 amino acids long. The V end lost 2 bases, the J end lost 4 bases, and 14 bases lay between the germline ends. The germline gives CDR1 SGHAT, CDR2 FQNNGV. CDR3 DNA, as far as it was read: TGTGCCAGCAGCTTATTCACCGGGCAGGGCACTGAA. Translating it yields CASSLFTGQGTE. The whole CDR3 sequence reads CASSLFTGQGTEAFF.